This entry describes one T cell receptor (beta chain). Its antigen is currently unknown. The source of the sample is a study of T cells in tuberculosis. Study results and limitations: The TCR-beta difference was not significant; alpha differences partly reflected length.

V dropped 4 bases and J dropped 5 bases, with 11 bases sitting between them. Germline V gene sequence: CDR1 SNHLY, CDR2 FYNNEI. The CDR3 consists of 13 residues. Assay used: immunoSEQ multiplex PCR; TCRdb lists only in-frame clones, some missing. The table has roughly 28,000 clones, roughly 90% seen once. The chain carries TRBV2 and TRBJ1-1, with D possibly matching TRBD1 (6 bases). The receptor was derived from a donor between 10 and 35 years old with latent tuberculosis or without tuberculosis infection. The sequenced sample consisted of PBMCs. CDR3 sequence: CASSGEGGTEAFF. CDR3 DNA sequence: TGTGCCAGCAGTGGGGAGGGGGGGACTGAAGCTTTCTTT.